This TCR beta chain appears in the sequencing data of a study of Ad26.COV2.S vaccination and SARS-CoV-2 variants. On the study more broadly: The COV1001 Ad26.COV2.S trial arm included the donor.

The treatment here: approximately 18 received Ad26.COV2.S at low or high dose, single or two shots; five or six received placebo; per-sample allocation not given. The study sampled participants on day 63 after the first vaccine or placebo injection. The CDR3 has 13 residues. Trimming took 4 bases from V and 5 from J, leaving 11 bases between them. Germline loops: CDR1 MGHDK, CDR2 SYGVNS. About this clone: The antigen remains unidentified.

Study-wide results and caveats: Those who received the vaccine showed greater spike-specific TCR breadth than those given placebo. Vaccine and placebo recipients had similar non-spike TCR breadth.

Clones were sequenced by immunoSEQ multiplex PCR, and TCRdb holds only the in-frame ones, with some missing. The sample shows about 410,000 clones, around 85% of them seen only once. The TCR comes from a person aged 18 to 59 who received the Ad26.COV2.S COVID-19 vaccine or a placebo. Sequences were derived from peripheral blood, sampled in a trial of Ad26.COV2.S vaccine versus placebo. The chain employs TRBV25-1 and TRBJ2-5, with D uncertain. CDR3 DNA: TGTGCCAGCAGTGCATCTATTGGGGAGACCCAGTACTTC. Translation gives CASSASIGETQYF.